The 25 T cell receptor beta chains listed next were all sequenced from one sample in a study of patients and donors after allogeneic stem cell transplantation (dated by TCRdb to the early 2020s). The library was built by means of RT-PCR. Reads for this sample came from a NextSeq 550. TCRdb handled the public reads itself, with Q25 trimming in fastp and clone calling in MiXCR, and kept productive beta chains. Identical CDR3 proteins give one entry, which carries the most common genes and DNA. This sample holds about 960,000 distinct CDR3 sequences; 15% to 20% were observed only once. Of the sample, around 6% is held by the ten largest clones. Sequenced input: blood, either unsorted or a sorted T cell fraction (not recorded which). The receptors here all came from a human donor who was either an allogeneic HSCT recipient or a stem cell or donor lymphocyte infusion donor (not recorded which). It is not recorded whose cells these are; they may come from a transplant donor.

This clonotype was seen a handful of times. The chain links TRBV27 to TRBJ2-7; 9 nucleotides match TRBD2. The ends lost 5 bases at V and 3 bases at J; junction bases unmatched: 2. Per the germline V gene, CDR1 is MNHEY and CDR2 is SMNVEV (reference sequence). The CDR3 has 13 amino acids. CDR3 loop: CASSQRGVYEQYF. The CDR3 nucleotides are TGTGCCAGCAGTCAGCGGGGGGTCTACGAGCAGTACTTC.

This clonotype has a handful of counts. The chain joins TRBV12-3 or TRBV12-4 to TRBJ1-4; D is ambiguous. The CDR3 is made up of 11 amino acids. Trimming cost V 6 bases and J 8 bases, with 7 bases left between them. In DNA form, the CDR3 reads TGTGCCAGCAGCCACCGAGAAAAACTGTTTTTT. Protein product: CASSHREKLFF.

The V gene is TRBV12-3 or TRBV12-4, the J gene TRBJ1-2, with 7 bases that match TRBD1. This CDR3 has 13 residues. Trimming cost V 6 bases and J 3 bases; bases outside gene matches: 4. As DNA, the CDR3 is TGTGCCAGCAGGGGGACAGCGTACTATGGCTACACCTTC. Translating it yields CASRGTAYYGYTF.

About this clonotype: The junction differs from germline at one of its ends, possibly a read error. The J gene is TRBJ1-6, the V gene TRBV14; a possible D gene is TRBD1 (5 bases). This CDR3 spans 14 amino acids. Looked up from germline, CDR1 is SGHDN and CDR2 is FVKESK. The CDR3 DNA is TGTACCAGCAGCCAAGAGCCTGGGGCTTTCGCCCTCCACTTT. The encoded protein is CTSSQEPGAFALHF. Complete variable domain (other parts from reference TRBV14 and TRBJ1-6): EAGVTQFPSHSVIEKGQTVTLRCDPISGHDNLYWYRRVMGKEIKFLLHFVKESKQDESGMPNNRFLAERTGGTYSTLKVQPAELEDSGVYFCTSSQEPGAFALHFGNGTRLTVT.

The chain joins TRBV20-1 to TRBJ2-7; tentatively, D is TRBD1 (6 bases). This CDR3 region has 13 residues. V was clipped by 5 bases and J by 2 bases, with 13 bases between them. Germline CDR1 and CDR2: DFQATT and SNEGSKA (reference sequence). CDR3 sequence reads: CSAHRDNTYEQYF. CDR3 nucleotides: TGCAGTGCTCACCGGGACAACACCTACGAGCAGTACTTC.

This chain joins TRBV4-1 and TRBJ2-1, with TRBD2 matching over 7 bases. Germline CDR1 is MGHRA and CDR2 is YSYEKL. The CDR3 consists of 14 residues. V gave up 0 bases and J gave up 15 bases; unmatched junction bases: 11. The CDR3, as DNA: TGCGCCAGCAGCCAAGATGGAGCGGGGACTACACGGTTCTTC. This codes for CASSQDGAGTTRFF.

The chain couples TRBV4-1 to TRBJ1-2; tentative D call: TRBD1 (5 bases). The CDR3 is 17 residues long. CDR1 MGHRA and CDR2 YSYEKL come from the germline V gene. Between the trimmed V and J ends, which lost 3 bases and 9 bases, there was a span of 26 bases. The CDR3 spells CASSQPMRGDSSESYTF. The CDR3 nucleotides read TGCGCCAGCAGCCAGCCGATGAGAGGGGACTCGTCTGAAAGCTACACCTTC.

The chain carries TRBV9 and TRBJ2-3; 9 positions agree with TRBD1. Germline V lookup: CDR1 SGDLS, CDR2 YYNGEE. Trimming removed 0 bases from V and 2 bases from J; junction bases left unmatched: 10. There are 18 residues in the CDR3. The CDR3, as DNA: TGTGCCAGCAGCGTAGACCCAGGACAGGGGACAATCACAGATACGCAGTATTTT. The encoded protein is CASSVDPGQGTITDTQYF. Complete variable domain (other parts from reference TRBV9 and TRBJ2-3): DSGVTQTPKHLITATGQRVTLRCSPRSGDLSVYWYQQSLDQGLQFLIQYYNGEERAKGNILERFSAQQFPDLHSELNLSSLELGDSALYFCASSVDPGQGTITDTQYFGPGTRLTVL.

J is TRBJ1-2 and V is TRBV6-5, with D unresolved. V was pared by 6 bases and J by 6 bases, with 8 bases between. CDR1 is MNHEY and CDR2 is SVGAGI in the germline V gene. This CDR3 is 11 amino acids long. The CDR3 DNA is TGTGCCAGCAGAGATGGAAATGGCTACACCTTC. It codes for CASRDGNGYTF.

This clonotype was seen a handful of times. The rearrangement links TRBV27 to TRBJ1-1, with 9 bases matching TRBD1. With V trimmed by 4 bases and J by 4 bases, 4 bases remained unmatched. Germline V gene sequence: CDR1 MNHEY, CDR2 SMNVEV (reference sequence). This CDR3 has 14 residues. The DNA for the CDR3 is TGTGCCAGCAGTTGGGGACAGGGTAGCACTGAAGCTTTCTTT. Translated, it gives CASSWGQGSTEAFF.

The CDR3 loop reads CSGALGAYTGELFF. The CDR3 coding sequence is TGCAGCGGCGCTTTGGGGGCGTACACCGGGGAGCTGTTTTTT. This chain connects TRBV29-1 to TRBJ2-2, with TRBD1 as a possible D gene (6 bases). CDR3 length: 14 amino acids. Trimming took 7 bases from V and 3 from J, leaving 15 bases between them. The germline gives CDR1 SQVTM, CDR2 ANQGSEA.

The chain joins TRBV4-1 to TRBJ2-1, with D perhaps matching TRBD1 or TRBD2 (5 bases each). The CDR3 length is 15 residues. Germline V gene data show CDR1 as MGHRA and CDR2 as YSYEKL. V lost 3 bases to trimming and J lost 5 bases, with 14 bases between them. DNA of the CDR3: TGCGCCAGCAGCCACAGAGGGGAATTGGACAATGAGCAGTTCTTC. Translation gives CASSHRGELDNEQFF.

The chain is built from TRBV12-3 or TRBV12-4 and TRBJ2-3; 10 positions agree with TRBD2. The CDR3 runs to 15 residues. J gave up 1 base and V 8 bases, and 6 bases lay outside the gene matches. CDR3 bases: TGTGCCAGCGATGGCGGGACTAGCGGCACAGATACGCAGTATTTT. Translation: CASDGGTSGTDTQYF.

This clonotype was observed a handful of times. The chain employs TRBV5-5 and TRBJ2-7, with D unclear. V was clipped by 1 base and J by 2 bases, with 7 bases between them. This CDR3 has 13 amino acids. In germline, CDR1 is SGHKS, CDR2 YYEKEE (reference sequence). The CDR3 reads CASSLWLPYEQYF. The CDR3 nucleotides are TGTGCCAGCAGCTTGTGGCTCCCCTACGAGCAGTACTTC.

This clonotype has ten or more counts. This chain joins TRBV12-3 or TRBV12-4 and TRBJ1-6, with unresolved D. Trimming cost V 5 bases and J 7 bases, with 12 bases left between them. The CDR3 sequence is 14 residues long. The DNA for the CDR3 is TGTGCCAGCAGTCTCAGAGGCGCCAATTCACCCCTCCACTTT. Amino acids: CASSLRGANSPLHF.

This clonotype was detected a few times. CDR3 in DNA: TGTGCCAGCAGCTTAGAATCGGGAGGGCCAACAGATACGCAGTATTTT. It codes for CASSLESGGPTDTQYF. This chain links TRBV7-2 with TRBJ2-3, with TRBD2 matching over 8 bases. J was trimmed by 3 bases and V by 1 base; bases with no gene match: 6. CDR3 size: 16 residues. Germline assignment: CDR1 SGHTA and CDR2 FQGNSA.

In DNA, the CDR3 is TGCAGTGCTAGAAGCGGGGGGGCCGATGAGCAGTTCTTC. Translating it yields CSARSGGADEQFF. The chain links TRBV20-1 to TRBJ2-1, with 10 positions matching TRBD2. The CDR3 loop spans 13 amino acids. Per germline, CDR1 DFQATT and CDR2 SNEGSKA (reference sequence). The junction had 3 bases not matched to a gene; V was cut back by 2 bases and J by 8 bases.

The V and J genes are TRBV7-9 and TRBJ1-2; D gene uncertain. V lost 2 bases, J lost 4 bases, and 8 bases lay in between. CDR3 size: 13 residues. Germline V gives CDR1 SEHNR, CDR2 FQNEAQ (reference sequence). The CDR3 DNA reads TGTGCCAGCAGCTTACCGGGGTTCTATGGCTACACCTTC. Protein: CASSLPGFYGYTF.

The V gene is TRBV4-1, the J gene TRBJ2-7; 8 bases are shared with TRBD1. This CDR3 comprises 13 residues. V shed 4 bases and J 5 bases; nucleotides not matched to a gene: 4. Germline CDR1 and CDR2: MGHRA and YSYEKL. This chain's CDR3 is CASSLLDRDEQYF. CDR3 DNA: TGCGCCAGCAGCCTCCTGGACAGGGACGAGCAGTACTTC.

Only a few counts were recorded for this clonotype. The chain carries TRBV5-1 and TRBJ2-5; the match to TRBD2 covers 14 bases. V dropped 4 bases and J dropped 3; count of bases not matched to a gene: 2. The CDR3 is made up of 15 amino acids. Germline assignment: CDR1 SGHRS and CDR2 YFSETQ. CDR3 DNA: TGCGCCAGCAGCAGGGGACTAGCGGGAGAAGAGACCCAGTACTTC. It translates to CASSRGLAGEETQYF.

This clonotype came up many times. The chain is built from TRBV5-1 and TRBJ2-7, with a tentative D call TRBD2 (6 bases). V was pared by 0 bases and J by 2 bases, with 9 bases between. Germline CDR1 reads SGHRS; CDR2 reads YFSETQ. The CDR3 loop spans 14 amino acids. CDR3 nucleotide sequence: TGCGCCAGCAGCTTGGATGGGGGGACCTACGAGCAGTACTTC. Translating gives CASSLDGGTYEQYF.

The chain employs TRBV24-1 and TRBJ2-3, with D tentatively TRBD1 or TRBD2 (5 bases each). From germline, CDR1 is KGHDR and CDR2 SFDVKD. V was trimmed by 1 base and J by 2 bases, leaving 27 bases between them. CDR3 length: 21 residues. The CDR3 nucleotides are TGTGCCACCAGTGATTTAGTGGGCTTTGACCGGGACGGAAGACTCACAGATACGCAGTATTTT. This translates into CATSDLVGFDRDGRLTDTQYF.

This clonotype came up a few times. The CDR3: CASRSGGAENTEAFF. The DNA of the CDR3 is TGTGCCAGCAGAAGCGGGGGGGCGGAGAACACTGAAGCTTTCTTT. The rearrangement links TRBV6-2 or TRBV6-3 to TRBJ1-1, with a tentative D call TRBD1 (6 bases). Germline CDR1 is MNHEY and CDR2 is SVGEGT. The V and J ends lost 6 bases and 1 base respectively, with 15 bases between them. CDR3 length: 15 amino acids.

This clonotype has just a few counts. This sequence joins TRBV7-2 and TRBJ1-1, with 9 bases aligning to TRBD1. Trimming cost V 5 bases and J 3 bases; bases outside gene matches: 7. Per the germline V gene, CDR1 is SGHTA and CDR2 is FQGNSA. This CDR3 is built from 15 residues. For the CDR3, the DNA is TGTGCCAGCAGCACACAGGGGGCCGCGGACACTGAAGCTTTCTTT. Translation gives CASSTQGAADTEAFF.

The J gene is TRBJ2-7, the V gene TRBV9; the D gene is possibly TRBD2 (6 bases). CDR1 is SGDLS, CDR2 YYNGEE, per germline. Trimming cost V 4 bases and J 0 bases, with 14 bases left between them. This CDR3 comprises 15 residues. CDR3 DNA sequence: TGTGCCAGCAGCCCCCGGGGAGGCGCCTCCTACGAGCAGTACTTC. Translating gives CASSPRGGASYEQYF.